This T cell receptor beta chain was captured by sequencing in a study of shared clonotypes between healthy human individuals. The study's findings and limits: Against clonotypes common to all four donors, non-shared ones had lower generation probabilities.

Using immunoSEQ multiplex PCR, the repertoire was profiled, and TCRdb retains in-frame clones only, with some absent. The table records a few million clones, approximately 95% of them present only once. As concerns this clone: Its antigen is as yet unknown.

CDR3 length equals 17 residues. Germline loops: CDR1 LNHDA, CDR2 SQIVND (reference sequence). Deletions cut 4 bases from V and 8 bases from J, with 24 bases between. CD4+ cells yielded CD45RA+ naive and CD45RA-negative memory subsets. The sequenced sample consisted of naive CD4+ T cells from PBMCs. The sample's subset: CD45RA+ positively selected. This chain connects TRBV19 to TRBJ2-1, with D possibly being TRBD2 (6 bases). This TCR was sampled from a man younger than 30 in good health. Some clones in this sample may be carry-over from other donors' samples. CDR3 DNA sequence: TGTGCCAGTAGTACCCCCCTCGGAGGGAGTGTCAGGGATGAGCAGTTCTTC. Translated, it gives CASSTPLGGSVRDEQFF.